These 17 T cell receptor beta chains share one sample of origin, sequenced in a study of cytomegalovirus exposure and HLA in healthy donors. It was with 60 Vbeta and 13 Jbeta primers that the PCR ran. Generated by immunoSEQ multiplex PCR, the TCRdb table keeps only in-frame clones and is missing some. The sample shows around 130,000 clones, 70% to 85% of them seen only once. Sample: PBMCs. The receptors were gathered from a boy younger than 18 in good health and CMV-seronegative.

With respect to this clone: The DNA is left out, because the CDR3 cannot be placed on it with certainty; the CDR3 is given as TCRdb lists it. This chain's CDR3 is CASSKVGSGTGRNEQYF. The chain uses TRBV21-1 and TRBJ2-7; TRBD1 is taken as the D call from the table, unchecked against the DNA. TRBV21-1 is described as a pseudogene. 17 amino acids form the CDR3, both terminal residues included.

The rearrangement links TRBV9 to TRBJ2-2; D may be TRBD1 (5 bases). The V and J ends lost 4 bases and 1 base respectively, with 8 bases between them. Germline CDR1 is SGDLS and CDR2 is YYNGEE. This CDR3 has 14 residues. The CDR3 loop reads CASSPQGNTGELFF. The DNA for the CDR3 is TGTGCCAGCAGCCCGCAGGGGAACACCGGGGAGCTGTTTTTT.

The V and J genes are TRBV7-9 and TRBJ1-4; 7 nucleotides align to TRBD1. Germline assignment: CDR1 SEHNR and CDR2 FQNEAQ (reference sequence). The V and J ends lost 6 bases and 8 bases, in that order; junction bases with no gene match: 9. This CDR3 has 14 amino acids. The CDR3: CASSLQGENEKLFF. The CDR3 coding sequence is TGTGCCAGCAGTCTCCAGGGGGAAAACGAAAAACTGTTTTTT.

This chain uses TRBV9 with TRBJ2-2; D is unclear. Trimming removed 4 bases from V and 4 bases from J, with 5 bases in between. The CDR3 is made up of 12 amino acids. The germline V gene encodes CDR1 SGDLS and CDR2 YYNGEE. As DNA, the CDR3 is TGTGCCAGCAGCCTTTCCACCGGGGAGCTGTTTTTT. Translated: CASSLSTGELFF.

Here the CDR3 reads CASSSRLGTEYQETQYF. The CDR3 region has the DNA TGTGCCAGCAGCTCTCGACTCGGGACAGAGTACCAAGAGACCCAGTACTTC. The J gene is TRBJ2-5, the V gene TRBV7-2, with 7 bases matching TRBD1. This CDR3 spans 17 amino acids. Per germline, CDR1 SGHTA and CDR2 FQGNSA. After removal of 4 bases from V and 0 bases from J, the junction contained 11 bases not matched to a gene.

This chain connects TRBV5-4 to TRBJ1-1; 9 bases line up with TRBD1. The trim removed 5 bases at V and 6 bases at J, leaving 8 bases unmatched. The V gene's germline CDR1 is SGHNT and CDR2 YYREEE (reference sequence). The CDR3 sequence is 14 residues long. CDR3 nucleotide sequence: TGTGCCAGCAGAAATGCGGGACAGGGTGCTGAAGCTTTCTTT. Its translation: CASRNAGQGAEAFF.

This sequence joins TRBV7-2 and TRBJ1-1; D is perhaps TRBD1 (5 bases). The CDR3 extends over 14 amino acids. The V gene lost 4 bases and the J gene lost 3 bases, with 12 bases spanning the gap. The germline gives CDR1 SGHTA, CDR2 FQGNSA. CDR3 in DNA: TGTGCCAGCAGCTACCCGGGGGAGGACACTGAAGCTTTCTTT. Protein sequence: CASSYPGEDTEAFF.

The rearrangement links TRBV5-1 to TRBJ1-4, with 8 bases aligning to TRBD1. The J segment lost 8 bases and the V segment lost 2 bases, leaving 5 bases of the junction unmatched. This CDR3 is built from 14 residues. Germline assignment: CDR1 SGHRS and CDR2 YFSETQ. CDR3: CASSLQGVDEKLFF. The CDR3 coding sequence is TGCGCCAGCAGCTTACAGGGGGTAGACGAAAAACTGTTTTTT. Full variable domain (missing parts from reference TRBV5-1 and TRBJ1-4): KAGVTQTPRYLIKTRGQQVTLSCSPISGHRSVSWYQQTPGQGLQFLFEYFSETQRNKGNFPGRFSGRQFSNSRSEMNVSTLELGDSALYLCASSLQGVDEKLFFGSGTQLSVL.

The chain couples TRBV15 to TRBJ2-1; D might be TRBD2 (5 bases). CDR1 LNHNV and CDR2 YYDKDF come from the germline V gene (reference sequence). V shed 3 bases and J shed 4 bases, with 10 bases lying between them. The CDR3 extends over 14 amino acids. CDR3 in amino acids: CATSSRTLYNEQFF. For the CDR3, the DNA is TGTGCCACCAGCAGTAGGACTTTGTACAATGAGCAGTTCTTC.

The CDR3 loop is CASSGLAGNTDTQYF. The CDR3 DNA follows: TGTGCCAGCAGTGGACTAGCGGGAAACACAGATACGCAGTATTTT. This rearrangement joins TRBV6-5 to TRBJ2-3; 12 bases align to TRBD2. This CDR3 region has 15 residues. Germline V gives CDR1 MNHEY, CDR2 SVGAGI. The V gene end was trimmed by 5 bases and the J gene end by 2 bases; junction bases not matched to a gene: 2.

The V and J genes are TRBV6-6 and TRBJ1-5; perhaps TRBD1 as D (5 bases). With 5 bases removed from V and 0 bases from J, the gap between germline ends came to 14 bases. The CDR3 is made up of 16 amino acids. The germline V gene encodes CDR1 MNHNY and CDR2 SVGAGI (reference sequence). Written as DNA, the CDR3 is TGTGCCAGCAGTCCGACAGCCGGATATAGCAATCAGCCCCAGCATTTT. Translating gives CASSPTAGYSNQPQHF.

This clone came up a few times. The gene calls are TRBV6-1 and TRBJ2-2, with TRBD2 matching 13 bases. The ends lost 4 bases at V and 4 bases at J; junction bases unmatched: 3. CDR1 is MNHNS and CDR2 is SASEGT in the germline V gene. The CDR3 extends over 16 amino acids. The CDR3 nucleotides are TGTGCCAGCAGTGGACTAGCGGGAGGAAGCACCGGGGAGCTGTTTTTT. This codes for CASSGLAGGSTGELFF.

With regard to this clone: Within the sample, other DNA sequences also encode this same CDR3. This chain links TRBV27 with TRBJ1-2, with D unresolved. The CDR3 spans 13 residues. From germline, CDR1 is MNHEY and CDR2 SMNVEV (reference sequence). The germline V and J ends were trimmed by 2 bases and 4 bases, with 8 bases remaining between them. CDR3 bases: TGTGCCAGCAGTTTAACCGGGAGCTATGGCTACACCTTC. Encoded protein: CASSLTGSYGYTF.

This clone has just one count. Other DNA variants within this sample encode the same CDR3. CDR3 DNA: TGTGCCAGCAGTTACTCAAGGGGATCGGGTCAGCCCCAGCATTTT. Encoded protein: CASSYSRGSGQPQHF. The rearrangement links TRBV6-5 to TRBJ1-5, with D tentatively TRBD1 (5 bases). Germline loops: CDR1 MNHEY, CDR2 SVGAGI. With 0 bases removed from V and 6 bases from J, the gap between germline ends came to 12 bases. The CDR3 loop spans 15 amino acids.

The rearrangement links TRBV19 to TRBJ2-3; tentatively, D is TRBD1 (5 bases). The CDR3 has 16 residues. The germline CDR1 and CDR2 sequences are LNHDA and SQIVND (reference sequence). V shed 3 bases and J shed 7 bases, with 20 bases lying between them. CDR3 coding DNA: TGTGCCAGTAGTATGGGCTTGATAGGAGCAGGGAATACGCAGTATTTT. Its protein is CASSMGLIGAGNTQYF. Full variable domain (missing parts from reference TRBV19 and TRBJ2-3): DGGITQSPKYLFRKEGQNVTLSCEQNLNHDAMYWYRQDPGQGLRLIYYSQIVNDFQKGDIAEGYSVSREKKESFPLTVTSAQKNPTAFYLCASSMGLIGAGNTQYFGPGTRLTVL.

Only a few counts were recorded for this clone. CDR3 sequence: CASSEASAGDTQYF. The CDR3 nucleotides read TGTGCCAGCAGCGAGGCCTCAGCGGGAGATACGCAGTATTTT. The gene calls are TRBV9 and TRBJ2-3; a weak D match, TRBD2 (6 bases). This CDR3 is built from 14 residues. Germline loops: CDR1 SGDLS, CDR2 YYNGEE. V was cut by 3 bases and J by 5 bases, with 13 bases left in between.

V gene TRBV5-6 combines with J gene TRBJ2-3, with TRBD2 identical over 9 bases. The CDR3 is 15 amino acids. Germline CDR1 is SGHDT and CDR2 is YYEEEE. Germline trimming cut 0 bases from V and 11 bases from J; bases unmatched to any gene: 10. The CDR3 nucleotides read TGTGCCAGCAGCTTGGTGCGGGAGGGCCGGCCGAAGCAGTATTTT. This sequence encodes CASSLVREGRPKQYF.